Presented here are 10 T cell receptor beta chains from one specimen sequenced in a study of blood T cell repertoires in COVID-19. Clones were sequenced by immunoSEQ multiplex PCR, and TCRdb holds only the in-frame ones, with some missing. The table records some 250,000 clones, over 65% of them present only once. Sequenced: peripheral blood. These receptors all stem from a woman over 75 with acute or convalescent COVID-19.

The gene calls are TRBV6-1 and TRBJ2-3; 7 nucleotides align to TRBD1. Germline V gene lookup returns CDR1 MNHNS and CDR2 SASEGT. CDR3 length: 20 amino acids. The V gene end was trimmed by 2 bases and the J gene end by 4 bases; junction bases not matched to a gene: 21. This chain's CDR3 is CASSERDPWGTATKADTQYF. Written as DNA, the CDR3 is TGTGCCAGCAGTGAAAGGGATCCCTGGGGGACAGCGACTAAGGCAGATACGCAGTATTTT.

The chain combines TRBV6-6 with TRBJ1-6, with D unresolved. The CDR3 loop spans 13 amino acids. Per the germline V gene, CDR1 is MNHNY and CDR2 is SVGAGI (reference sequence). The ends were cut back, 5 bases at V and 14 bases at J, with 16 bases in the middle. The CDR3 nucleotides read TGTGCCAGCAGTCTGACATATCCCGGGACCCTCCACTTT. This encodes CASSLTYPGTLHF.

This chain links TRBV19 with TRBJ2-1, with D possibly being TRBD2 (6 bases). The germline V gene has CDR1 LNHDA and CDR2 SQIVND (reference sequence). Trimming removed 3 bases from V and 5 bases from J, with 26 bases in between. This CDR3 contains 19 residues. The CDR3 region is CASSIAAVGGIGRNNEQFF. The CDR3 coding sequence is TGTGCCAGTAGTATCGCTGCAGTAGGCGGGATCGGCAGGAACAATGAGCAGTTCTTC. The whole variable domain, remainder taken from reference TRBV19 and TRBJ2-1, is DGGITQSPKYLFRKEGQNVTLSCEQNLNHDAMYWYRQDPGQGLRLIYYSQIVNDFQKGDIAEGYSVSREKKESFPLTVTSAQKNPTAFYLCASSIAAVGGIGRNNEQFFGPGTRLTVL.

There are many counts of this clone. CDR3 amino acids: CASSLVPGHSPLHF. The CDR3 DNA is TGTGCCAGCAGCTTAGTCCCGGGTCATTCACCCCTCCACTTT. The rearrangement joins TRBV11-2 to TRBJ1-6, with D unresolved. Trimming pared 1 base from V and 8 bases from J, leaving 9 bases between. There are 14 residues in the CDR3. The germline gives CDR1 SGHAT, CDR2 FQNNGV.

A single count supports this clone. The chain recombines TRBV5-6 with TRBJ2-3, with a weak D call TRBD2 (5 bases). V lost 6 bases and J 0 bases, leaving 14 bases between the germline ends. The CDR3 consists of 15 residues. Germline V gene data show CDR1 as SGHDT and CDR2 as YYEEEE. CDR3 coding DNA: TGTGCCAGCACCCAGTTAGCGATTAGCACAGATACGCAGTATTTT. Its protein is CASTQLAISTDTQYF.

V is TRBV9 and J is TRBJ1-1; D is perhaps TRBD1 (5 bases). This CDR3 region has 18 residues. Germline V gene lookup returns CDR1 SGDLS and CDR2 YYNGEE. V was cut by 0 bases and J by 1 base, with 19 bases left in between. The CDR3 loop is CASSVGAGGSGANTEAFF. CDR3 in DNA: TGTGCCAGCAGCGTAGGTGCGGGGGGGTCGGGAGCGAACACTGAAGCTTTCTTT.

This clone was recorded many times. The chain combines TRBV3-1 (or the pseudogene TRBV3-2) with TRBJ2-1; D is unresolved. The V gene's germline CDR1 is LGHDT and CDR2 YNNKEL (reference sequence). The V gene lost 5 bases and the J gene lost 8 bases, with 10 bases spanning the gap. The CDR3 length is 12 residues. As DNA, the CDR3 is TGTGCCAGCAGCTCGGTATTCGATGAGCAGTTCTTC. Amino acids: CASSSVFDEQFF.

The genes are TRBV5-1 and TRBJ2-3, with TRBD2 matching 8 bases. The germline CDR1 and CDR2 sequences are SGHRS and YFSETQ. V shed 3 bases and J 6 bases; nucleotides not matched to a gene: 12. The CDR3 is 16 residues long. DNA of the CDR3: TGCGCCAGCAGCTCCGGGACTAGTGGAGCCTACGATACGCAGTATTTT. Translation gives CASSSGTSGAYDTQYF.

This clone has a single count. The chain is built from TRBV10-3 and TRBJ1-5; 9 positions match TRBD1. J was trimmed by 2 bases and V by 2 bases; bases with no gene match: 4. CDR3 length: 16 amino acids. CDR1 is ENHRY, CDR2 SYGVKD, per germline. DNA for the CDR3: TGTGCCATCAGTGAGGGTAGGACAGGGGGCAATCAGCCCCAGCATTTT. Encoded protein: CAISEGRTGGNQPQHF.

This clone was recorded only once. The V call is TRBV7-9, the J call TRBJ2-1; perhaps TRBD1 as D (6 bases). Trimming cost V 8 bases and J 5 bases, with 25 bases left between them. Germline values: CDR1 SEHNR, CDR2 FQNEAQ (reference sequence). The CDR3 is 17 amino acids. CDR3 coding DNA: TGTGCCAGCTCCTTCCCAGTACAGGGCCGGCTGCACAATGAGCAGTTCTTC. Its translation: CASSFPVQGRLHNEQFF.